One sample yielded the 17 T cell receptor beta chains listed below, sequenced in a study of blood T cells in healthy people across ages. The authors ran a second PCR of 7 to 11 cycles using a sample-barcoded 5' primer and a J-beta primer mix. TCRdb used MiXCR to reprocess the 5' RACE reads, holding one entry per CDR3 protein. The sample consists of more than 500,000 distinct CDR3 sequences, roughly 29% of them appearing once. The sequencing input was blood. The receptors derive from a woman aged 70-85 years in good health.

This clonotype has only a few counts. V gene TRBV6-2 or TRBV6-3 combines with J gene TRBJ2-5; a weak D match, TRBD2 (5 bases). The DNA end is a closer match to TRBJ2-1, so the J assignment may be wrong. CDR3 length: 16 amino acids. Germline CDR1 is MNHEY and CDR2 is SVGEGT. CDR3 coding DNA: TGTGCCAGCAGTTACTCGAAGGACTCCCTATCCGATGAGCAGTTCTTC. Its protein is CASSYSKDSLSDEQFF.

This clonotype was counted at least ten times. This chain links TRBV18 with TRBJ1-5; D is undetermined. There are 13 residues in the CDR3. The V gene's germline CDR1 is KGHSH and CDR2 LQKENI. Trimming cost V 2 bases and J 0 bases, with 2 bases left between them. As DNA, the CDR3 is TGTGCCAGCTCACCATTTAGCAATCAGCCCCAGCATTTT. It yields the protein CASSPFSNQPQHF. The full variable domain, in which reference TRBV18 and TRBJ1-5 provide the parts outside the CDR3, is NAGVMQNPRHLVRRRGQEARLRCSPMKGHSHVYWYRQLPEEGLKFMVYLQKENIIDESGMPKERFSAEFPKEGPSILRIQQVVRGDSAAYFCASSPFSNQPQHFGDGTRLSIL.

V and J are TRBV5-1 and TRBJ2-5, with D unresolved. Germline V lookup: CDR1 SGHRS, CDR2 YFSETQ. Trimming cost V 7 bases and J 5 bases, with 12 bases left between them. CDR3 length: 12 residues. The CDR3 nucleotides read TGCGCCAGCCGTGAGCCAGCGGAGACCCAGTACTTC. Amino acid sequence: CASREPAETQYF.

This clonotype has more than one count but fewer than ten. The V and J genes are TRBV12-3 or TRBV12-4 and TRBJ1-2; D is perhaps TRBD1 (5 bases). This CDR3 has 14 residues. Trimming left V 0 bases short and J 5 bases short, with 10 bases between. CDR3 in amino acids: CASSLAKGLYGYTF. For the CDR3, the DNA is TGTGCCAGCAGTTTAGCAAAGGGACTATATGGCTACACCTTC.

This clonotype was detected a few times. The V and J genes are TRBV14 and TRBJ2-2; D may be TRBD1 (6 bases). Germline loops: CDR1 SGHDN, CDR2 FVKESK. Trimming pared 4 bases from V and 6 bases from J, leaving 12 bases between. The CDR3 is 14 residues long. The CDR3 protein is CASSLQGSAGELFF. CDR3 sequence (DNA): TGTGCCAGCAGCCTACAGGGTTCAGCCGGGGAGCTGTTTTTT.

As to this clonotype: At one end the junction does not follow the germline gene, possibly because of a read error. The chain links TRBV27 to TRBJ2-1; D gene unclear. CDR3 length equals 11 residues. Germline lookup yields CDR1 MNHEY and CDR2 SMNVEV (reference sequence). The CDR3 region has the DNA TGTGCCACCAGAATGTACAATGAGCAGCTCTTC. Amino acid sequence: CATRMYNEQLF.

V usage is TRBV5-1 and J usage is TRBJ2-3, with D perhaps being TRBD1 or TRBD2 (5 bases each). Germline loops: CDR1 SGHRS, CDR2 YFSETQ. The length of the CDR3 is 19 residues. The ends were cut back, 1 base at V and 2 bases at J, with 23 bases in the middle. CDR3 loop: CASSLLSRGRNYDTDTQYF. In DNA, the CDR3 is TGCGCCAGCAGCTTGCTCTCACGGGGACGAAATTATGACACAGATACGCAGTATTTT.

The V call is TRBV12-5, the J call TRBJ1-5; D is undetermined. The V and J ends lost 4 bases and 14 bases respectively, with 9 bases between them. This CDR3 comprises 10 residues. Germline CDR1 reads LGHNT; CDR2 reads FRNRAP. CDR3 in DNA: TGTGCTAGTGGTTCGGGAGAAAAGCATTTT. Translating gives CASGSGEKHF. Looking up the rest from reference TRBV12-5 and TRBJ1-5 gives the full variable domain: DARVTQTPRHKVTEMGQEVTMRCQPILGHNTVFWYRQTMMQGLELLAYFRNRAPLDDSGMPKDRFSAEMPDATLATLKIQPSEPRDSAVYFCASGSGEKHFGDGTRLSIL.

The V and J genes are TRBV29-1 and TRBJ2-5; 7 nucleotides align to TRBD1. The DNA end favors TRBJ2-7, so the J call may be wrong. CDR1 and CDR2 (germline): SQVTM, ANQGSEA. The CDR3 extends over 15 amino acids. The CDR3 coding sequence is TGCAGCGTTGCCCTATGGCAGGGGGTTCTTTACGAGCAGTACTTC. It is translated as CSVALWQGVLYEQYF.

Worth noting for this clonotype: Sequence at one end of the junction differs from germline and may be a read error. The rearrangement uses TRBV5-1 and TRBJ2-1, with D uncertain. The CDR3 spans 15 residues. Germline V lookup: CDR1 SGHRS, CDR2 YFSETQ. The CDR3 protein is CAGSLGGTWYNEQFF. The CDR3 bases are TGCGCCGGCAGTTTGGGTGGTACCTGGTACAATGAGCAGTTCTTC.

V is TRBV6-5 and J is TRBJ2-5; 10 positions match TRBD2. Trimming at V came to 5 bases and at J to 5 bases, leaving 8 bases not matched to a gene. Germline V gives CDR1 MNHEY, CDR2 SVGAGI. This CDR3 spans 15 amino acids. The CDR3 nucleotides are TGTGCCAGCAGTCGAGCGGGGGGGCTCGGGGAGACCCAGTACTTC. Translated, it gives CASSRAGGLGETQYF.

There are many counts of this clonotype. This chain connects TRBV30 to TRBJ1-3; no clear D gene. The germline V gene encodes CDR1 GTSNPN and CDR2 SVGIG (reference sequence). With 1 base removed from V and 0 bases from J, the gap between germline ends came to 7 bases. The CDR3 has 14 amino acids. Written as DNA, the CDR3 is TGTGCCTGGAGTGGAGGTTTCTCTGGAAACACCATATATTTT. Amino acid sequence: CAWSGGFSGNTIYF. Filled out from reference TRBV30 and TRBJ1-3, the complete variable domain reads SQTIHQWPATLVQPVGSPLSLECTVEGTSNPNLYWYRQAAGRGLQLLFYSVGIGQISSEVPQNLSASRPQDRQFILSSKKLLLSDSGFYLCAWSGGFSGNTIYFGEGSWLTVV.

The chain links TRBV20-1 to TRBJ1-2; perhaps TRBD1 as D (6 bases). V lost 1 base and J lost 3, with 12 bases in between. Germline V lookup: CDR1 DFQATT, CDR2 SNEGSKA (reference sequence). This CDR3 region has 14 residues. CDR3 nucleotides: TGCAGTGCTAGAGTATCACAGGGACACTATGGCTACACCTTC. Amino acids: CSARVSQGHYGYTF.

The chain joins TRBV2 to TRBJ2-3; D not resolved. Trimming shortened V by 10 bases and J by 10 bases, and 12 bases separated the two germline ends. In germline, CDR1 is SNHLY, CDR2 FYNNEI. This CDR3 is 10 amino acids long. The CDR3 DNA reads TGTGCCACCACGCCGTCCGCGCAGTATTTT. Translated, it gives CATTPSAQYF.

This clonotype has a handful of counts. The genes are TRBV5-1 and TRBJ2-2, with 7 bases fitting TRBD1. Germline assignment: CDR1 SGHRS and CDR2 YFSETQ. The CDR3 has 15 residues. V lost 4 bases and J lost 2; bases outside the gene matches: 5. CDR3 coding DNA: TGCGCCAGCAGCGAGACAGGGATCAACACCGGGGAGCTGTTTTTT. It is translated as CASSETGINTGELFF.

The sample holds a few counts of this clonotype. The chain couples TRBV20-1 to TRBJ2-3; D uncertain. The V gene's germline CDR1 is DFQATT and CDR2 SNEGSKA (reference sequence). Between the trimmed V and J ends, which lost 6 bases and 0 bases, there was a span of 13 bases. The CDR3 runs to 14 residues. Here the CDR3 reads CSAPRVGSTDTQYF. CDR3 sequence (DNA): TGCAGTGCGCCGCGCGTTGGCAGCACAGATACGCAGTATTTT.

The rearrangement links TRBV5-1 to TRBJ1-2; D unresolved. The ends were cut back, 1 base at V and 1 base at J, with 8 bases in the middle. Germline values: CDR1 SGHRS, CDR2 YFSETQ. CDR3 length: 14 residues. As DNA, the CDR3 is TGCGCCAGCAGCTTGTCAGGCCTTAACTATGGCTACACCTTC. Its translation is CASSLSGLNYGYTF.